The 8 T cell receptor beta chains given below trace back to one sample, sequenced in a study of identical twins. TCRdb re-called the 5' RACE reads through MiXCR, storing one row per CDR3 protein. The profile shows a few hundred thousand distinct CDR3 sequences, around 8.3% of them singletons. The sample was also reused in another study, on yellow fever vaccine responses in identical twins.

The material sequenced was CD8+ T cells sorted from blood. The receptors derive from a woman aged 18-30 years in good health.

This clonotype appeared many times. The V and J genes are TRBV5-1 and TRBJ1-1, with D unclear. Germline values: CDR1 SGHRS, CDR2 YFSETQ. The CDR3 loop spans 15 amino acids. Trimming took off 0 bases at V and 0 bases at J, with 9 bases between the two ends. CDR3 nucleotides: TGCGCCAGCAGCTTGGGACGGACCATGAACACTGAAGCTTTCTTT. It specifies CASSLGRTMNTEAFF.

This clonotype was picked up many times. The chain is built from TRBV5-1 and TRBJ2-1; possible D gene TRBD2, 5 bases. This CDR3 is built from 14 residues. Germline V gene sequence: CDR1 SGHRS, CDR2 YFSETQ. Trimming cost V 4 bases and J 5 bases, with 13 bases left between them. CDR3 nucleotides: TGCGCCAGCAGCCTCGGGTATAGCGACAATGAGCAGTTCTTC. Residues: CASSLGYSDNEQFF. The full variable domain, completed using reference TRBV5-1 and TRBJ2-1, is KAGVTQTPRYLIKTRGQQVTLSCSPISGHRSVSWYQQTPGQGLQFLFEYFSETQRNKGNFPGRFSGRQFSNSRSEMNVSTLELGDSALYLCASSLGYSDNEQFFGPGTRLTVL.

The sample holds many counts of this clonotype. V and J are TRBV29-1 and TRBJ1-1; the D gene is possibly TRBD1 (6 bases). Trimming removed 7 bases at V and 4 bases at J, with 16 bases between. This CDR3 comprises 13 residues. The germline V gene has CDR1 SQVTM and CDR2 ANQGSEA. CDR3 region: CSALTGISTEAFF. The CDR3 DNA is TGCAGCGCCCTTACAGGGATCTCCACTGAAGCTTTCTTT. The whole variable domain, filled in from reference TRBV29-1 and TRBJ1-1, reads SAVISQKPSRDICQRGTSLTIQCQVDSQVTMMFWYRQQPGQSLTLIATANQGSEATYESGFVIDKFPISRPNLTFSTLTVSNMSPEDSSIYLCSALTGISTEAFFGQGTRLTVV.

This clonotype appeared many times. The CDR3 DNA reads as TGTGCCAGCAGTGAAGGGACAGCCGGCGAGCAGTACTTC. Its protein is CASSEGTAGEQYF. The J gene is TRBJ2-7, the V gene TRBV27; 7 bases are shared with TRBD1. The J segment lost 6 bases and the V segment lost 5 bases, leaving 7 bases of the junction unmatched. The CDR3 runs 13 residues. Per germline, CDR1 MNHEY and CDR2 SMNVEV (reference sequence).

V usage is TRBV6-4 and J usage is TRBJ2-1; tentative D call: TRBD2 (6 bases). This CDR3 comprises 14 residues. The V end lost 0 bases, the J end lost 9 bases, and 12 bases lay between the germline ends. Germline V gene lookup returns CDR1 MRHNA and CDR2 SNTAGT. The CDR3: CASSDSGGEGEQFF. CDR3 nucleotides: TGTGCCAGCAGTGACTCGGGGGGTGAAGGTGAGCAGTTCTTC.

The CDR3 bases are TGTGCCAGCAGTCCCGGGCCCAACCGGCACATTCAGTACTTC. It encodes CASSPGPNRHIQYF. This chain uses TRBV27 with TRBJ2-4; no reliable D call. The germline V gene encodes CDR1 MNHEY and CDR2 SMNVEV (reference sequence). CDR3 size: 14 residues. V lost 5 bases and J 8 bases, leaving 16 bases between the germline ends.

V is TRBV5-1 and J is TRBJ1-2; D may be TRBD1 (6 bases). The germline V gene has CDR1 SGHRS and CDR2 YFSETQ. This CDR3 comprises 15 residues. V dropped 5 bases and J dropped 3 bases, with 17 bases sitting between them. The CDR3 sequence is CASSQHDRFDYGYTF. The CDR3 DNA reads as TGCGCCAGCAGTCAGCACGACAGGTTTGACTATGGCTACACCTTC.

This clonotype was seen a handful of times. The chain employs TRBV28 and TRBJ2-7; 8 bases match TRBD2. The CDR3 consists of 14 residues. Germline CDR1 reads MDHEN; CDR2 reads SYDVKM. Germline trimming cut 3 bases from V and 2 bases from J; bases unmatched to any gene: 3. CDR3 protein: CASSFTGGAYEQYF. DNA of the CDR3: TGTGCCAGCAGTTTTACCGGGGGGGCCTACGAGCAGTACTTC.